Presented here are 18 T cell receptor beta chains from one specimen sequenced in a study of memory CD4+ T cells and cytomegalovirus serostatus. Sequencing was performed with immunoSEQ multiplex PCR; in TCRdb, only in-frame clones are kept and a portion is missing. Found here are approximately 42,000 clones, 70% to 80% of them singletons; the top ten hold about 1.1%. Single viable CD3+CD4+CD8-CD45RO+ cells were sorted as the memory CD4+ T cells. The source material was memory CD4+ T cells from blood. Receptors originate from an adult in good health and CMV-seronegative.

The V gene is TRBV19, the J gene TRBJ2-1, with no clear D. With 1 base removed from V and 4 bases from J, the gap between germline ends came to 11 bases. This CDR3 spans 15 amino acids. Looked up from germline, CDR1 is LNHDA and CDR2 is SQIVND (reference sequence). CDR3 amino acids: CASSIGLFFYNEQFF. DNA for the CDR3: TGTGCCAGTAGTATAGGTTTGTTTTTTTACAATGAGCAGTTCTTC. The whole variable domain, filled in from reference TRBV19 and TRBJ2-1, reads DGGITQSPKYLFRKEGQNVTLSCEQNLNHDAMYWYRQDPGQGLRLIYYSQIVNDFQKGDIAEGYSVSREKKESFPLTVTSAQKNPTAFYLCASSIGLFFYNEQFFGPGTRLTVL.

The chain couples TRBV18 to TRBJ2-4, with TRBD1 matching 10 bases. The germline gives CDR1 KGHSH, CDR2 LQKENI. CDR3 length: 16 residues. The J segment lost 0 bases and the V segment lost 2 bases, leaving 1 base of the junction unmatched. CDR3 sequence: CASSPGQGGAKNIQYF. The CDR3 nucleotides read TGTGCCAGCTCACCAGGACAGGGGGGAGCCAAAAACATTCAGTACTTC.

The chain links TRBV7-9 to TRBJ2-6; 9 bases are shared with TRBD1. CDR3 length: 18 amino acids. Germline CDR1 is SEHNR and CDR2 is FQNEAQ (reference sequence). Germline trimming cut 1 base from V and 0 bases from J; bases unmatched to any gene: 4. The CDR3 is CASSLGDRESSGANVLTF. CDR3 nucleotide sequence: TGTGCCAGCAGCTTAGGGGACAGGGAAAGCTCTGGGGCCAACGTCCTGACTTTC. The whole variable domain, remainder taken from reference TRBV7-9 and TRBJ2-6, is DTGVSQNPRHKITKRGQNVTFRCDPISEHNRLYWYRQTLGQGPEFLTYFQNEAQLEKSRLLSDRFSAERPKGSFSTLEIQRTEQGDSAMYLCASSLGDRESSGANVLTFGAGSRLTVL.

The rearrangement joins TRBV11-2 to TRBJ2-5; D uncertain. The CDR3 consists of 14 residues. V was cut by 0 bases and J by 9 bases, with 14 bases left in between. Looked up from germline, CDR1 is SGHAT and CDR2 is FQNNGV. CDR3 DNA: TGTGCCAGCAGCTTAGATACGCAGCTCGTCGCCCAGTACTTC. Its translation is CASSLDTQLVAQYF.

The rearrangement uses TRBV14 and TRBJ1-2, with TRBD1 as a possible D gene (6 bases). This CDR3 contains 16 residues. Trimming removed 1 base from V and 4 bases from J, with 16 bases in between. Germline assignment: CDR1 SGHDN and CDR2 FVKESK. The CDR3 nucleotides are TGTGCCAGCAGCCAAGCAGGGACACAAACATCCTATGGCTACACCTTC. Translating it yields CASSQAGTQTSYGYTF.

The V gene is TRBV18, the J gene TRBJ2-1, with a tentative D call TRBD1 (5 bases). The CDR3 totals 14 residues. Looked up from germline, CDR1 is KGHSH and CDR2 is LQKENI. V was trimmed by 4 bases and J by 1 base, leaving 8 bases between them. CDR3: CASSLGRSYNEQFF. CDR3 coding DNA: TGTGCCAGCTCACTGGGGCGTTCCTACAATGAGCAGTTCTTC. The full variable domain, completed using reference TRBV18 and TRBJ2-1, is NAGVMQNPRHLVRRRGQEARLRCSPMKGHSHVYWYRQLPEEGLKFMVYLQKENIIDESGMPKERFSAEFPKEGPSILRIQQVVRGDSAAYFCASSLGRSYNEQFFGPGTRLTVL.

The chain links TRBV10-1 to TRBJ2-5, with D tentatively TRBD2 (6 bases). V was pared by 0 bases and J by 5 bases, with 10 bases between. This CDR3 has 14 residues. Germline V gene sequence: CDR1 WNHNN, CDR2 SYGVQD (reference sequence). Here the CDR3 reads CASSESTAGETQYF. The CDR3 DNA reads TGCGCCAGCAGTGAGTCGACGGCGGGGGAGACCCAGTACTTC.

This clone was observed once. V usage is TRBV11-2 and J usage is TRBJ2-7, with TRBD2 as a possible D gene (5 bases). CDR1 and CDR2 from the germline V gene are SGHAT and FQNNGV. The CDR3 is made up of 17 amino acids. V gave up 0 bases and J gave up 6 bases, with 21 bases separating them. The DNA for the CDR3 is TGTGCCAGCAGCTTAGAAGGTGTCGGAGACTACCTTCTCGAGCAGTACTTC. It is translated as CASSLEGVGDYLLEQYF.

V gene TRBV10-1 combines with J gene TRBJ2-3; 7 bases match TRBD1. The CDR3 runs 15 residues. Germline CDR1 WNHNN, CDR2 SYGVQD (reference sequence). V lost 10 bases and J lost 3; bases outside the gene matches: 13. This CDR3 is CAIKVWDSFTDTQYF. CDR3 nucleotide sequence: TGCGCCATCAAGGTTTGGGACAGCTTTACAGATACGCAGTATTTT.

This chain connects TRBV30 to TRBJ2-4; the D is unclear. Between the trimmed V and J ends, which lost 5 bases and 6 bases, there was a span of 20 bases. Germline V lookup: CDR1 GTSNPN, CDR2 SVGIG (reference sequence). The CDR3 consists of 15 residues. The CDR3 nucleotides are TGTGCCTGGTACGGTGAGGTTAAGTACAGAAACATTCAGTACTTC. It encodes CAWYGEVKYRNIQYF.

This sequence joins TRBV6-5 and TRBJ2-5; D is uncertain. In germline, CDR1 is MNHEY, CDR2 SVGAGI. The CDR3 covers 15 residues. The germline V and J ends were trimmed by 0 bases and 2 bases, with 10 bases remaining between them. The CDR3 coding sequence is TGTGCCAGCAGTTACTCGAATCGACCACAAGAGACCCAGTACTTC. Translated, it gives CASSYSNRPQETQYF.

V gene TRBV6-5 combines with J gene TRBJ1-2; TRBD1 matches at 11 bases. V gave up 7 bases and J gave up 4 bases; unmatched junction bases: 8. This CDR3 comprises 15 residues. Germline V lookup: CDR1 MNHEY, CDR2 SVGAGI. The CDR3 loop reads CASTRSGTGGYGYTF. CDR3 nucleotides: TGTGCCAGCACACGCTCTGGGACAGGGGGCTATGGCTACACCTTC.

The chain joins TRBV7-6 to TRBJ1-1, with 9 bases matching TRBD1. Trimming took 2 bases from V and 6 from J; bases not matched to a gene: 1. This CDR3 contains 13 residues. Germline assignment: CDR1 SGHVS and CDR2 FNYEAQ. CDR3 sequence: CASSLRTGAEAFF. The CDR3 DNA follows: TGTGCCAGCAGCTTACGGACAGGGGCTGAAGCTTTCTTT.

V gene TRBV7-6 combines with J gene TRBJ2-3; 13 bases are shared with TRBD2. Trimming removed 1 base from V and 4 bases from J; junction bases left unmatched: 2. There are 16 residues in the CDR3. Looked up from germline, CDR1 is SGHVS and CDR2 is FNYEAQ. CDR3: CASSLGTSGSADTQYF. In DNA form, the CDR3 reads TGTGCCAGCAGCTTAGGGACTAGCGGGAGCGCAGATACGCAGTATTTT.

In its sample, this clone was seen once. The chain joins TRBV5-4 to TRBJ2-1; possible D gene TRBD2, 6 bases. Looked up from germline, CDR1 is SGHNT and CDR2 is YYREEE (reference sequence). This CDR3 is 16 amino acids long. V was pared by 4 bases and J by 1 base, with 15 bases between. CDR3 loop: CASSETGTRSYNEQFF. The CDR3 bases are TGTGCCAGCAGCGAGACCGGGACTCGGTCCTACAATGAGCAGTTCTTC.

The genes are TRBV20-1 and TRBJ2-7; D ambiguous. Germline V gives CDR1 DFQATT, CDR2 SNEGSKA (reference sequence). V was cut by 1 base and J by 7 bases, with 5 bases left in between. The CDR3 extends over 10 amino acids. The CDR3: CSARAGEQYF. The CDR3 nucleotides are TGCAGTGCTAGAGCCGGGGAGCAGTACTTC.

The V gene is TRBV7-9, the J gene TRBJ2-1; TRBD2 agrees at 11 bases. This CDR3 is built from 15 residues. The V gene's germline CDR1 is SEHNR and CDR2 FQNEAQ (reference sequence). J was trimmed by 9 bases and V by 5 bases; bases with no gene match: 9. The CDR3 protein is CASSAGTSGGGEQFF. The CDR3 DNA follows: TGTGCCAGCAGCGCCGGGACTAGCGGAGGGGGTGAGCAGTTCTTC.

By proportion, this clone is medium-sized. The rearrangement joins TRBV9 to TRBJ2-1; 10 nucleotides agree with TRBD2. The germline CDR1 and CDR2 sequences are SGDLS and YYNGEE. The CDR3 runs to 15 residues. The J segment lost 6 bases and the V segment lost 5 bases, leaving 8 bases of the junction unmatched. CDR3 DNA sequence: TGTGCCAGCAGTCTTCTAGCGGGAGTCTCCAATGAGCAGTTCTTC. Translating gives CASSLLAGVSNEQFF.